This T cell receptor beta chain was sequenced for a study of shared clonotypes between healthy human individuals. Study-wide findings and caveats: Depth was large, yet rarefaction showed that sorted-subset sequencing was incomplete.

Naive CD8 cells were CD45RO-negative, positively selected for CCR7, excluding terminally differentiated effector memory CD45RA+ cells. Worth noting for this clone: Its specificity is not known.

Repertoires were generated with immunoSEQ multiplex PCR, while TCRdb's copy carries only in-frame clones and drops some. The repertoire holds 2 million to 2.5 million clones, with approximately 94% as singletons. The CDR3 sequence is 16 residues long. Germline CDR1 reads SGHVS; CDR2 reads FNYEAQ. V lost 5 bases and J lost 2; bases outside the gene matches: 8. The chain is built from TRBV7-6 and TRBJ2-7; TRBD2 matches at 11 bases. The clonotype originates from a man aged 18-30 years in good health. Sequenced: naive CD8+ T cells sorted from blood. CDR3 sequence: CASSATLAGVPYEQYF. CDR3 DNA: TGTGCCAGCAGCGCAACACTAGCGGGAGTCCCCTACGAGCAGTACTTC.